This record concerns one TCR beta chain sequence. The target antigen is unknown. This CDR3 is 12 amino acids long. Per the germline V gene, CDR1 is LNHDA and CDR2 is SQIVND (reference sequence). J was trimmed by 6 bases and V by 7 bases; bases with no gene match: 6. Clones were sequenced by immunoSEQ multiplex PCR, and TCRdb holds only the in-frame ones, with some missing. Seen here are about 3,400 clones, about 26% observed once, and the top ten hold 25% to 35%. This sample is drawn from a study of T cells in localized non-small cell lung cancer. Study-wide results and caveats: Without multi-region sequencing, intratumor heterogeneity could not be excluded. Longer overall survival accompanied higher blood T cell density. Adjacent uninvolved lung tissue had the highest T cell clonality, exceeding tumor. Researchers found a median around 61 of the top 100 tumor clones in adjacent lung.

V usage is TRBV19 and J usage is TRBJ2-7, with TRBD2 identical over 7 bases. This clonotype was obtained from a woman aged 35 to 69 with stage I lung adenocarcinoma. This sample comprised lung tumor tissue, obtained before any cancer treatment. The CDR3 loop is CASNLWGGEQYF. CDR3 in DNA: TGTGCCAGTAACCTATGGGGGGGCGAGCAGTACTTC.